The present TCR beta chain was sequenced within a study of blood T cell repertoires in COVID-19. TCRdb keeps only in-frame clones here, not all; method: immunoSEQ multiplex PCR. Of 97,000 or so clones listed, approximately 90% are singletons. The V end was cut by 4 bases, the J end by 3 bases, with 7 bases between. This CDR3 spans 12 amino acids. CDR1 LGHDT and CDR2 YNNKEL come from the germline V gene (reference sequence). In its sample, this clone was seen many times. This receptor was identified in a man in his sixties with acute or convalescent COVID-19. The specimen was peripheral blood. The chain combines TRBV3-1 (or the pseudogene TRBV3-2) with TRBJ2-7; D unclear. CDR3 in amino acids: CASSPRGYEQYF. The CDR3 DNA reads as TGTGCCAGCAGCCCTAGAGGCTACGAGCAGTACTTC.